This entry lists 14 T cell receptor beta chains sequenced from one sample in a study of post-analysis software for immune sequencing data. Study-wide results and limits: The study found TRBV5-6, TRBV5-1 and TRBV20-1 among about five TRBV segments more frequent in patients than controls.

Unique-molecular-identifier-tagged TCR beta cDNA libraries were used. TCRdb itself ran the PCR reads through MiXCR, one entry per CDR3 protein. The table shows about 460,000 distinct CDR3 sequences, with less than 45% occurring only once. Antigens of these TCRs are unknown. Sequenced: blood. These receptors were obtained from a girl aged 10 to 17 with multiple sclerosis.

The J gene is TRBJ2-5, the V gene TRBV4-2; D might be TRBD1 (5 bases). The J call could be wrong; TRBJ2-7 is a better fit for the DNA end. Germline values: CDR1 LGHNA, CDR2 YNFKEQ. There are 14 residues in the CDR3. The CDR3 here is CASSPKGFDDEQYF. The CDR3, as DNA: TGTGCCAGCAGCCCCAAGGGGTTCGACGACGAGCAGTACTTC.

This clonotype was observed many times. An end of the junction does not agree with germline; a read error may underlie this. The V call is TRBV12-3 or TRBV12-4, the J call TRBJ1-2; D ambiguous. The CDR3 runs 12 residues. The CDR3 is CASSFRDYGYTF. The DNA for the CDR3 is TGCGCCAGCAGCTTCCGGGATTATGGCTACACCTTC.

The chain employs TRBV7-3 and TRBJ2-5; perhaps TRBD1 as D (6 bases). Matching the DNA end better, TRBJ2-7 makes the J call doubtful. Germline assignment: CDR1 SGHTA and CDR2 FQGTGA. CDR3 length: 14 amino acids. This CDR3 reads CASSLTTGKDEQYF. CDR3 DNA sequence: TGTGCCAGCAGCTTAACCACAGGGAAGGACGAGCAGTACTTC.

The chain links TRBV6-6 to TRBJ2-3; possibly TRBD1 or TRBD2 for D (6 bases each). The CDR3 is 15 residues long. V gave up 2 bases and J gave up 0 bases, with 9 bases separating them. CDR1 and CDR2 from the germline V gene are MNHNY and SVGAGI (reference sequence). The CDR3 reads CASSYRGASTDTQYF. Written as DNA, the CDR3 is TGTGCCAGCAGTTACAGGGGGGCTAGCACAGATACGCAGTATTTT.

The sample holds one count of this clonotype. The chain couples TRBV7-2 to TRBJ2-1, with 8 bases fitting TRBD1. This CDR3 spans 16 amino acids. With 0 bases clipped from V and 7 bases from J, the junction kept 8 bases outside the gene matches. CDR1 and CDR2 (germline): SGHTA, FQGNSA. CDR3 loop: CASSLASGTGTNEQFF. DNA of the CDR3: TGTGCCAGCAGCTTAGCTTCCGGGACAGGAACTAATGAGCAGTTCTTC.

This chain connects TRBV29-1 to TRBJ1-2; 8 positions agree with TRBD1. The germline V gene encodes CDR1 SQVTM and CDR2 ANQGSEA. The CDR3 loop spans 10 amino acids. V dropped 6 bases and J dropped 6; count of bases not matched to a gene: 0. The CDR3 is CSVGQDGYTF. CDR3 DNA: TGCAGCGTGGGACAGGATGGCTACACCTTC.

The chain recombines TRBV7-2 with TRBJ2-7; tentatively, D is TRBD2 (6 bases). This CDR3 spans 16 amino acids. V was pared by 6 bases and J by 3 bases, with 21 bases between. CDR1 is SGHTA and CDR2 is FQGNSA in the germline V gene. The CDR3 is CASSLMGGGLIYEQYF. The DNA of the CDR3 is TGTGCCAGCAGTTTAATGGGGGGAGGCCTCATCTACGAGCAGTACTTC.

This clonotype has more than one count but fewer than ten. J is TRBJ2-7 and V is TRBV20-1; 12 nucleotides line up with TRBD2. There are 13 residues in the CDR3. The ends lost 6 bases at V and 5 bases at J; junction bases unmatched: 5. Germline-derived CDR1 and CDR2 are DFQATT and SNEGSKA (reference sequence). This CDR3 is CSAYLAGGDEQYF. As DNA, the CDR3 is TGCAGTGCCTATCTAGCGGGAGGGGACGAGCAGTACTTC.

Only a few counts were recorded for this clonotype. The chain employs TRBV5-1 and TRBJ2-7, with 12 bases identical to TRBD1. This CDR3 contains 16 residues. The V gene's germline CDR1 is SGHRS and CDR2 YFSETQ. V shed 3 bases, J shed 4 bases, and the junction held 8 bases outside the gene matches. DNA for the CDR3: TGCGCCAGCAGCTACACCCGGGACAGGGGGCTTTACGAGCAGTACTTC. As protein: CASSYTRDRGLYEQYF.

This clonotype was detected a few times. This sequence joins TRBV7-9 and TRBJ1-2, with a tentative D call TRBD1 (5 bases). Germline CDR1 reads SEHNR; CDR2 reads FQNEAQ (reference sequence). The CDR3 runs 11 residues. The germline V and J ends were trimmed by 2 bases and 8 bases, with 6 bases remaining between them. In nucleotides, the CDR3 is TGTGCCAGCAGCTTAAGGGACGGCTACACCTTC. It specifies CASSLRDGYTF.

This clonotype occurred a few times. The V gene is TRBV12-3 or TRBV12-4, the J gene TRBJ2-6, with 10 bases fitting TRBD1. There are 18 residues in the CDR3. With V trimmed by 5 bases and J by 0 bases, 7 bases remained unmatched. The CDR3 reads CASSRQGADPSGANVLTF. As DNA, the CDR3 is TGTGCCAGCAGTCGACAGGGGGCCGACCCCTCTGGGGCCAACGTCCTGACTTTC.

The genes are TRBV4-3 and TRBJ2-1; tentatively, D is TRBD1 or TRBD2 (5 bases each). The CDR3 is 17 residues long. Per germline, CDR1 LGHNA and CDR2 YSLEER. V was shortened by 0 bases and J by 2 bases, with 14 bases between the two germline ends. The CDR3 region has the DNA TGCGCCAGCAGCCAAGATCGGTATACGGGGCCCTACAATGAGCAGTTCTTC. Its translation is CASSQDRYTGPYNEQFF.

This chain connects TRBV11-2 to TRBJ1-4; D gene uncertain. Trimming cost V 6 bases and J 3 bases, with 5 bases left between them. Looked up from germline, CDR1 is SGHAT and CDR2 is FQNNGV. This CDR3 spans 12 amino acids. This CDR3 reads CASRGANEKLFF. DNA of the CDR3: TGTGCCAGCAGGGGAGCTAATGAAAAACTGTTTTTT.

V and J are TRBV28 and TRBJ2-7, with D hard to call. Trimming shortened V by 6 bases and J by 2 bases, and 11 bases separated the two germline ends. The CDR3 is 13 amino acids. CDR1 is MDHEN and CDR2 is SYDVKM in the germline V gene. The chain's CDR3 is CASSPPAAYEQYF. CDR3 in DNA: TGTGCCAGCAGCCCTCCGGCCGCCTACGAGCAGTACTTC.